This T cell receptor beta chain derives from a study of blood T cells in healthy people across ages. Overall study results and limits: Estimates of total diversity, which came from one million sequenced T cells, were considered to be underestimates. With naive T cell percentage, TCR beta diversity showed a strong correlation.

Comment on this clonotype: The antigen is unknown. One junction end does not reproduce the germline sequence, and a read error may be involved.

It was with a sample-barcoded 5' primer and a J-beta primer mix that a second PCR of roughly 6 to 12 cycles was run. Per-sample output comprised a minimum of 3 million paired-end reads containing CDR3. TCRdb passed the 5' RACE reads through MiXCR, listing each CDR3 protein once. The repertoire has around 900,000 distinct CDR3 sequences, 29% of them found once; the top ten carry roughly a sixth. Looked up from germline, CDR1 is MDHEN and CDR2 is SYDVKM. This CDR3 is built from 13 residues. Each sample provided at least 5.5 micrograms of extracted total RNA. This sequence joins TRBV28 and TRBJ2-5, with D hard to call. The source material was blood. The source of this sequence is a woman older than 75 in good health. In DNA, the CDR3 is TGTGCCTGCAGTCCAACCCTAAAAGAGACCCAGTACTTC. It translates to CACSPTLKETQYF.